This TCR beta chain was sequenced in a study of regulatory T cells in long-lasting Graves disease. Study conclusions and caveats: A limited number of samples was an acknowledged limitation. Persistent patients shared 2,700 or so public clonotypes among themselves. Newly diagnosed patients shared fewer, at under 1,000.

Many counts were recorded for this clonotype. What it binds is not known. This CDR3 contains 16 residues. Trimming removed 2 bases from V and 4 bases from J; junction bases left unmatched: 5. Per germline, CDR1 LNHDA and CDR2 SQIVND (reference sequence). TCR beta libraries were built with iRepertoire HTBI primers and Arm-PCR of CDR3 regions. TCRdb re-derived calls from the multiplex PCR reads in MiXCR, one entry per CDR3 protein. The sample yields about 430,000 distinct CDR3 sequences, approximately 15% seen once. Regarding time point: newly diagnosed GD, antithyroid drugs for less than 3 months. After RNA was extracted from PBMCs, the TCR library was made from it. These same records also appear under a second study, on T cells in Graves' hyperthyroidism and ophthalmopathy.

This receptor was taken from a woman in her 40s with Graves disease. This chain joins TRBV19 and TRBJ2-1, with 10 bases that match TRBD2. The source was peripheral blood mononuclear cells (PBMCs), collected at new diagnosis, from a patient treated with antithyroid drugs. The CDR3 sequence is CASSIMGLATYNEQFF. CDR3 nucleotides: TGTGCCAGTAGTATAATGGGACTAGCGACGTACAATGAGCAGTTCTTC.